This TCR beta chain was profiled in a study of blood T cell repertoires in COVID-19. About the study: The United States, Italy and Spain provided the acute and convalescent COVID-19 samples.

The V end lost 5 bases, the J end lost 5 bases, and 16 bases lay between the germline ends. From germline, CDR1 is SGHRS and CDR2 YFSETQ. The CDR3 runs 14 residues. The table came from immunoSEQ multiplex PCR; TCRdb's copy has only in-frame clones and leaves some out. The data show roughly 250,000 clones, approximately 84% seen once. The receptor comes from a middle-aged man with acute or convalescent COVID-19. The specimen was peripheral blood. The genes are TRBV5-1 and TRBJ1-1; D gene ambiguous. CDR3 protein: CASSPEPGTTEAFF. The CDR3 DNA reads TGCGCCAGCAGTCCGGAGCCGGGAACGACTGAAGCTTTCTTT.